This T cell receptor beta chain was sequenced in a study of response to subunit inactivated influenza vaccine. V was trimmed by 1 base and J by 3 bases, leaving 10 bases between them. Germline CDR1 is LNHNV and CDR2 is YYDKDF (reference sequence). This CDR3 comprises 15 residues. This clonotype came up a few times. TCRdb recomputed calls from the RT-PCR reads with MiXCR, one row per CDR3 protein. The sample includes hundreds of thousands of distinct CDR3 sequences, about 10% of them seen just once. These same records also appear under a second study, on T cells expressing NK-cell markers. From that paper: Making the TCR beta cDNA relied on 5'RACE template switching with UMIs. An anti-gamma-delta TCR antibody restricted sorting to alpha-beta TCR T cells in several experiments. The study found dominant NKG2C+ clonotypes at roughly 1.0-7.0% of CD8+ T cells in about six donors.

The chain joins TRBV15 to TRBJ2-1, with TRBD2 as a possible D gene (5 bases). The sequencing used PBMCs from blood, collected on the day of vaccination. This receptor was identified in a man between 45 and 60 years old who received an inactivated influenza vaccine. This CDR3 is CATSRVRGIYNEQFF. DNA for the CDR3: TGTGCCACCAGCAGAGTTCGGGGAATCTACAATGAGCAGTTCTTC.